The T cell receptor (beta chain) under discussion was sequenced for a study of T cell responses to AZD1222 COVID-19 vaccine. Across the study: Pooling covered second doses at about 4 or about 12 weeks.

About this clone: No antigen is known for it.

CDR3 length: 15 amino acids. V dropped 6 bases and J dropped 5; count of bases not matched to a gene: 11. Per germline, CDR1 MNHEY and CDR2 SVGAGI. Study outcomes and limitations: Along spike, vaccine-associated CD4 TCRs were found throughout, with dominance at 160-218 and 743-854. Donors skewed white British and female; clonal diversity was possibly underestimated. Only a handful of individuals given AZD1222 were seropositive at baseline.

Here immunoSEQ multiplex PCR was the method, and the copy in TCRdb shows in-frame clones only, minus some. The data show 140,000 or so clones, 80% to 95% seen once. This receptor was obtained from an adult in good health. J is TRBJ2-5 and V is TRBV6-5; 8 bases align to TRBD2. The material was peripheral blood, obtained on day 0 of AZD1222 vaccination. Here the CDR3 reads CASRGSGSPGETQYF. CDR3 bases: TGTGCCAGCAGGGGGAGCGGGAGTCCCGGGGAGACCCAGTACTTC.